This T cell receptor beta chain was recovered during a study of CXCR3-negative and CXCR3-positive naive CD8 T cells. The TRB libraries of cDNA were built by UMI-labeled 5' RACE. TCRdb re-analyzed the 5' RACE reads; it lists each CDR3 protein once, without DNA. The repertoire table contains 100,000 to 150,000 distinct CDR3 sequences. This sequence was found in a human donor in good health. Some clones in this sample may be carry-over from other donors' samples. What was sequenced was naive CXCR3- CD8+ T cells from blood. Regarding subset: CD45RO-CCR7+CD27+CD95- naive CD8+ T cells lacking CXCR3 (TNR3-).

The CDR3 protein is CASSSDSTGELFF. This sequence joins TRBV12-3 or TRBV12-4 and TRBJ2-2; TCRdb gives TRBD1 as the D gene, but with no DNA this cannot be confirmed. This CDR3 comprises 13 residues.